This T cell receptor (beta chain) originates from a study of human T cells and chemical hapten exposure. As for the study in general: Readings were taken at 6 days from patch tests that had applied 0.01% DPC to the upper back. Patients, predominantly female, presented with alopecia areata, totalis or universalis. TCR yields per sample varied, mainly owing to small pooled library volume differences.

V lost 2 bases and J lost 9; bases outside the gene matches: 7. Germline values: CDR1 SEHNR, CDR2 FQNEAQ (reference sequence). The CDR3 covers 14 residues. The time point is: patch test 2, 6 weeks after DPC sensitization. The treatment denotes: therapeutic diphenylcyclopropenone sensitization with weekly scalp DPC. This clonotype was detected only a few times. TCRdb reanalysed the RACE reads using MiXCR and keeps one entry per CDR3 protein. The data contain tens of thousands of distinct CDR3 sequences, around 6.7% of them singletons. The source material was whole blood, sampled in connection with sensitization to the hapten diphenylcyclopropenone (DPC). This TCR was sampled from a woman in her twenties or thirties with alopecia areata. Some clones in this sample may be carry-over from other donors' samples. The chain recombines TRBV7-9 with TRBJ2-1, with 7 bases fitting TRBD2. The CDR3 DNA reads TGTGCCAGCAGCTTATGGGAACTAGCGAGTGAGCAGTTCTTC. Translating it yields CASSLWELASEQFF.